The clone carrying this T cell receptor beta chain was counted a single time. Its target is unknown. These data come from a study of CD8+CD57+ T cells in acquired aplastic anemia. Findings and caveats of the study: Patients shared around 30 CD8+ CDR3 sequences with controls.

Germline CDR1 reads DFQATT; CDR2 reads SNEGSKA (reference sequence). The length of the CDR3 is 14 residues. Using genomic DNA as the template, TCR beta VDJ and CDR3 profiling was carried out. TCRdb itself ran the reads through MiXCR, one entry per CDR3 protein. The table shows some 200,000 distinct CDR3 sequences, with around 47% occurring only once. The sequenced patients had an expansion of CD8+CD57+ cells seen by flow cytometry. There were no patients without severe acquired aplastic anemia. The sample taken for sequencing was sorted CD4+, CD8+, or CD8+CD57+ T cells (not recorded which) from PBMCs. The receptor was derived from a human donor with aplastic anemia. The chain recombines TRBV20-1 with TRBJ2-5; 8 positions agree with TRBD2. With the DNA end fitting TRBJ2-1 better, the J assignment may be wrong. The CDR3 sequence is CSAPVAGPWGEQFF. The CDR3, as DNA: TGCAGTGCCCCCGTAGCGGGACCATGGGGGGAGCAGTTCTTC.